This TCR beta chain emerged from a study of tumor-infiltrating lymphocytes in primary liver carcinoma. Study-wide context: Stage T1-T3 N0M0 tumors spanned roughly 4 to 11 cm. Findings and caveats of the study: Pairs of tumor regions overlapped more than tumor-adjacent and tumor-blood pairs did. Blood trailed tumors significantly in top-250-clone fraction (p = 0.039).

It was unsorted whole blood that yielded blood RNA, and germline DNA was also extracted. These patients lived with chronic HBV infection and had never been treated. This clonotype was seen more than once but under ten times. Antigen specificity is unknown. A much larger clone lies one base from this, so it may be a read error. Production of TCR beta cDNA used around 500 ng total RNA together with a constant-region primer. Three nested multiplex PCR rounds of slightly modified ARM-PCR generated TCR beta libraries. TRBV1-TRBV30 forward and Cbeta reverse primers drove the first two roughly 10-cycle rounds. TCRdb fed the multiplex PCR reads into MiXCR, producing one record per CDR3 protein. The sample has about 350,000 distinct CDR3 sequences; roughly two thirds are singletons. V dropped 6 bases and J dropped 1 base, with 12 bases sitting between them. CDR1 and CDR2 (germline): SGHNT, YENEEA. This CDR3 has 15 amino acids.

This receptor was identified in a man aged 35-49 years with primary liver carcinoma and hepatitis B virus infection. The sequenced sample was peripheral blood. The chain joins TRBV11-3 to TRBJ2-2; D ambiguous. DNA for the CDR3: TGTGCCAGCAGAAATGGGGATGAGAACACCGGGGAGCTGTTTTTT. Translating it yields CASRNGDENTGELFF. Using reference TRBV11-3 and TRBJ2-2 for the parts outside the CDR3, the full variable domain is EAGVVQSPRYKIIEKKQPVAFWCNPISGHNTLYWYLQNLGQGPELLIRYENEEAVDDSQLPKDRFSAERLKGVDSTLKIQPAELGDSAVYLCASRNGDENTGELFFGEGSRLTVL.